What follows are 14 T cell receptor beta chains derived from one specimen sequenced in a study of long-term antiretroviral therapy in people with HIV. At survey level, the immunoSEQ assay was run in its v3.0 version. Clones were read by immunoSEQ multiplex PCR, and TCRdb kept only the in-frame ones, dropping some. The sample holds 20,000 to 25,000 clones, about 91% seen once. The sequenced sample was unsorted PBMCs, obtained 4.4 years after starting antiretroviral therapy. The receptors originated from a woman in her 50s with HIV.

The rearrangement links TRBV6-5 to TRBJ1-1; D is undetermined. The CDR3 is 13 residues long. V was trimmed by 2 bases and J by 0 bases, leaving 4 bases between them. Germline V gives CDR1 MNHEY, CDR2 SVGAGI. CDR3 DNA sequence: TGTGCCAGCAGTTACCTCTTGAACACTGAAGCTTTCTTT. Translating gives CASSYLLNTEAFF.

The CDR3 sequence: CASSFANSGNTIYF. The CDR3 DNA reads as TGCGCCAGCAGCTTCGCGAACTCTGGAAACACCATATATTTT. J is TRBJ1-3 and V is TRBV5-1; D is undetermined. Between the trimmed V and J ends, which lost 2 bases and 0 bases, there was a span of 6 bases. CDR3 size: 14 residues. The germline gives CDR1 SGHRS, CDR2 YFSETQ.

This clone has just a few counts. The chain joins TRBV10-3 to TRBJ2-3; the match to TRBD1 covers 9 bases. The V and J ends lost 9 bases and 2 bases, in that order; junction bases with no gene match: 3. The CDR3 extends over 13 amino acids. From germline, CDR1 is ENHRY and CDR2 SYGVKD. CDR3: CAIQGADTDTQYF. The CDR3 nucleotides read TGTGCCATACAGGGGGCTGACACAGATACGCAGTATTTT.

The chain carries TRBV6-5 and TRBJ1-4, with 8 positions matching TRBD1. Germline assignment: CDR1 MNHEY and CDR2 SVGAGI. J was trimmed by 8 bases and V by 8 bases; bases with no gene match: 10. The length of the CDR3 is 14 residues. CDR3 in amino acids: CASGFDRGKEKLFF. In nucleotides, the CDR3 is TGTGCCAGCGGTTTTGACAGGGGAAAGGAAAAACTGTTTTTT.

The V and J genes are TRBV7-2 and TRBJ2-3; 12 bases fit TRBD2. Germline lookup yields CDR1 SGHTA and CDR2 FQGNSA. J lost 4 bases, V lost 7 bases, and 6 bases had no gene match. The CDR3 extends over 15 amino acids. In DNA form, the CDR3 reads TGTGCCAGCAACCCTCTAGCGGGGGGGTCAGATACGCAGTATTTT. Protein product: CASNPLAGGSDTQYF.

The chain uses TRBV9 and TRBJ1-6; tentatively, D is TRBD1 (6 bases). V lost 0 bases to trimming and J lost 14 bases, with 15 bases between them. This CDR3 spans 14 amino acids. The germline V gene has CDR1 SGDLS and CDR2 YYNGEE. CDR3: CASSVEGHNRSLHF. CDR3 DNA: TGTGCCAGCAGCGTAGAGGGACATAACCGCTCCCTCCACTTT.

The chain joins TRBV27 to TRBJ1-4; 7 positions match TRBD1. Unmatched junction bases numbered 10, after V lost 4 bases and J lost 8 bases. Germline V gene lookup returns CDR1 MNHEY and CDR2 SMNVEV (reference sequence). The CDR3 runs to 15 residues. This chain's CDR3 is CASSWRGRATEKLFF. In nucleotides, the CDR3 is TGTGCCAGCAGTTGGAGGGGGCGGGCAACAGAAAAACTGTTTTTT.

The chain couples TRBV5-4 to TRBJ2-7; D unresolved. This CDR3 has 13 amino acids. V lost 1 base, J lost 3 bases, and 8 bases lay in between. CDR1 SGHNT and CDR2 YYREEE come from the germline V gene (reference sequence). In DNA, the CDR3 is TGTGCCAGCAGCTTGCCGGCTGGCTACGAGCAGTACTTC. Residues: CASSLPAGYEQYF.

A single count supports this clone. The rearrangement joins TRBV28 to TRBJ1-1, with unresolved D. V was trimmed by 5 bases and J by 6 bases, leaving 25 bases between them. CDR3 size: 17 residues. Germline V gives CDR1 MDHEN, CDR2 SYDVKM. CDR3 residues: CASSRTPGQSSSAEAFF. The CDR3 nucleotides read TGTGCCAGCAGTCGGACTCCGGGCCAGTCGTCAAGCGCTGAAGCTTTCTTT.

J is TRBJ2-1 and V is TRBV5-5; 8 nucleotides align to TRBD1. V gave up 4 bases and J gave up 3 bases; unmatched junction bases: 3. Germline V gene sequence: CDR1 SGHKS, CDR2 YYEKEE (reference sequence). This CDR3 contains 14 residues. CDR3 loop: CASSVGTGYNEQFF. The CDR3, as DNA: TGTGCCAGCAGCGTCGGGACAGGCTACAATGAGCAGTTCTTC.

The chain carries TRBV11-1 and TRBJ1-1; a possible D gene is TRBD1 (6 bases). Trimming left V 7 bases short and J 5 bases short, with 23 bases between. This CDR3 comprises 16 residues. Germline lookup yields CDR1 SGHAT and CDR2 FQDESV (reference sequence). In DNA form, the CDR3 reads TGTGCCAGCACATGGGGTTGGGACAAGCAGGGGACTGAAGCTTTCTTT. Translating it yields CASTWGWDKQGTEAFF.

The chain uses TRBV5-4 and TRBJ1-1; 8 nucleotides align to TRBD1. The germline V gene encodes CDR1 SGHNT and CDR2 YYREEE (reference sequence). Unmatched junction bases numbered 10, after V lost 4 bases and J lost 5 bases. The CDR3 runs to 15 residues. The CDR3 sequence is CASSPPTGGGTEAFF. The CDR3 region has the DNA TGTGCCAGCAGCCCACCAACAGGGGGAGGAACTGAAGCTTTCTTT.

The CDR3 nucleotides are TGTGCCAGCACCGTTAGCGGGGGGGCCCAAGATACGCAGTATTTT. Encoded protein: CASTVSGGAQDTQYF. The J gene is TRBJ2-3, the V gene TRBV9, with 11 bases that match TRBD2. Unmatched junction bases numbered 8, after V lost 6 bases and J lost 5 bases. The CDR3 extends over 15 amino acids. Germline V gives CDR1 SGDLS, CDR2 YYNGEE.

This chain links TRBV13 with TRBJ1-2; 7 bases line up with TRBD1. The junction had 8 bases not matched to a gene; V was cut back by 5 bases and J by 2 bases. Germline loops: CDR1 PRHDT, CDR2 FYEKMQ (reference sequence). The length of the CDR3 is 15 residues. CDR3 sequence (DNA): TGTGCCAGCAGCACCCACGACAGGGAGAACTATGGCTACACCTTC. Its protein is CASSTHDRENYGYTF.